This TCR beta chain was identified during a study of shared clonotypes between healthy human individuals. Profiled with immunoSEQ multiplex PCR; TCRdb holds only in-frame clones, not every one. The repertoire consists of a few million clones, with over 85% occurring once and the leading ten covering around 0.15%. Germline lookup yields CDR1 SGHNT and CDR2 YYREEE (reference sequence). Unmatched junction bases numbered 7, after V lost 4 bases and J lost 3 bases. This CDR3 contains 16 residues. The sequence came from a young man in good health. The chain has TRBV5-4 and TRBJ2-2, with TRBD2 identical over 9 bases. Sequences were obtained from naive CD4+ T cells sorted from blood. Subset: CD45RA+ positively selected. CDR3 sequence: CASSKIAGDYTGELFF. Written as DNA, the CDR3 is TGTGCCAGCAGCAAAATAGCGGGAGATTACACCGGGGAGCTGTTTTTT.